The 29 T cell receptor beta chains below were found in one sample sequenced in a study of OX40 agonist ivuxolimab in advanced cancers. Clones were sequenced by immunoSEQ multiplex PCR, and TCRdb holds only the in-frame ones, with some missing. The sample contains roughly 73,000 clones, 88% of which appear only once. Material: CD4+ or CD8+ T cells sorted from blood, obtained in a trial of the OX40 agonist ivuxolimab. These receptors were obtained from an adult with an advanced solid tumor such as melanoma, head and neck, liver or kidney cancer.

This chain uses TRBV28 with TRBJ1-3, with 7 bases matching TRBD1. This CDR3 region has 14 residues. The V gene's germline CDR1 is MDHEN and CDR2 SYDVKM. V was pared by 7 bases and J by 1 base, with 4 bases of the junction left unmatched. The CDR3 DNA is TGTGCCAGCATACCAGGGGGGTCTGGAAACACCATATATTTT. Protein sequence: CASIPGGSGNTIYF.

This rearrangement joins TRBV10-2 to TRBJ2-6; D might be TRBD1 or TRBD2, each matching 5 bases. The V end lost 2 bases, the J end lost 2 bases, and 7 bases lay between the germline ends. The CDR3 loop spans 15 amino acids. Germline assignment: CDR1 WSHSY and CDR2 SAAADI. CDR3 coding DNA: TGCGCCAGCAGTGAGGGGACGACTGGGGCCAACGTCCTGACTTTC. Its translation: CASSEGTTGANVLTF.

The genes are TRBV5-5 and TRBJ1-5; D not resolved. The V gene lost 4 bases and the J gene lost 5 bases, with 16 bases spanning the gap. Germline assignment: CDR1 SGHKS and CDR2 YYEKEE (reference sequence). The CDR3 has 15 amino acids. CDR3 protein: CASSVTGNVDQPQHF. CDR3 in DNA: TGTGCCAGCAGCGTGACGGGGAATGTGGATCAGCCCCAGCATTTT.

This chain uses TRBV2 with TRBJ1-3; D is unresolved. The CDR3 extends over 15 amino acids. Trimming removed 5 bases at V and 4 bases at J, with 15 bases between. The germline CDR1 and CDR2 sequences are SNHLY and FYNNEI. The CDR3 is CASSMGHNSGNTIYF. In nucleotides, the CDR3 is TGTGCCAGCAGTATGGGTCATAACTCCGGAAACACCATATATTTT.

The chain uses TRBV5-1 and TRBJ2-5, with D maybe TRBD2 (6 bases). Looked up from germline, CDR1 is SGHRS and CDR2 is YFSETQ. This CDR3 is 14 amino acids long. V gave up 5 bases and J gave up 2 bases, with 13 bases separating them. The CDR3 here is CASSNSGNQETQYF. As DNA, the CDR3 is TGCGCCAGCAGTAATAGCGGAAATCAAGAGACCCAGTACTTC.

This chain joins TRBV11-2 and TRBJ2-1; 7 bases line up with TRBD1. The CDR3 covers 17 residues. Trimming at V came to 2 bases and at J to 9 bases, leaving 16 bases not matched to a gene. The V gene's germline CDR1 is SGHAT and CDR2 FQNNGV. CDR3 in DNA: TGTGCCAGCAGCTTAACGGACAGGTTCGCCGAGGGGAGTGAGCAGTTCTTC. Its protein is CASSLTDRFAEGSEQFF.

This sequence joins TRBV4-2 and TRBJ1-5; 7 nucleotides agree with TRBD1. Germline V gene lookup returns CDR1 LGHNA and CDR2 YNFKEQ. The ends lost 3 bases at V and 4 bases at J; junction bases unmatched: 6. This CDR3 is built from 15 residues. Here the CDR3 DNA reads TGTGCCAGCAGCCACCCAGGACAGGCTAATCAGCCCCAGCATTTT. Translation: CASSHPGQANQPQHF.

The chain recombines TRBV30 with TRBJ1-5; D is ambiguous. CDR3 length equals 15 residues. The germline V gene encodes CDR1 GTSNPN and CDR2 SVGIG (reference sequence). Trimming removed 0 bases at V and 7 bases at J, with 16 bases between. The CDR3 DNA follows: TGTGCCTGGAGTGTAGGGCCAGCCTTAGGGCAGCCCCAGCATTTT. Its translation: CAWSVGPALGQPQHF.

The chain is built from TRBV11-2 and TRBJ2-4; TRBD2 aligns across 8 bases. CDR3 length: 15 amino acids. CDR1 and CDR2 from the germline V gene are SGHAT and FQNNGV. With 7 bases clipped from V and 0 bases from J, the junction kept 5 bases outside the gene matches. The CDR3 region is CASTGGEGAKNIQYF. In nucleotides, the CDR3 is TGTGCCAGCACCGGGGGGGAGGGAGCCAAAAACATTCAGTACTTC.

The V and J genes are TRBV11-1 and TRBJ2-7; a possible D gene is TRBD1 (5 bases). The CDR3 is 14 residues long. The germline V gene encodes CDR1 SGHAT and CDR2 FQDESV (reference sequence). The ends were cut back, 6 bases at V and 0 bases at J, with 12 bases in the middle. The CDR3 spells CASRLGDSSYEQYF. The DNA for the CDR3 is TGTGCCAGCAGACTTGGCGACAGCTCCTACGAGCAGTACTTC.

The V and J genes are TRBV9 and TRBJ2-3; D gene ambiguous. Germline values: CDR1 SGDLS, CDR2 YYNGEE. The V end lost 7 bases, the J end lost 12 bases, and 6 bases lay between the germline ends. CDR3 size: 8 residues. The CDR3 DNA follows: TGTGCCAGCGAAATCCAGTATTTT. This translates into CASEIQYF.

CDR3 loop: CASSTNRGHNLDTQYF. CDR3 nucleotide sequence: TGTGCCAGTAGTACCAACAGGGGGCATAACTTAGATACGCAGTATTTT. This chain connects TRBV19 to TRBJ2-3; 9 bases fit TRBD1. V trimming: 4 bases; J trimming: 5 bases; junction bases outside the gene matches: 10. The CDR3 length is 16 residues. The germline CDR1 and CDR2 sequences are LNHDA and SQIVND (reference sequence).

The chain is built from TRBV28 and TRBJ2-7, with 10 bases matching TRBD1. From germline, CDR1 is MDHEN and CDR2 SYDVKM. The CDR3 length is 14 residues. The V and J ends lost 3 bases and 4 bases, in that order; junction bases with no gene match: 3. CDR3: CASSLPGQGYEQYF. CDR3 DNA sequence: TGTGCCAGCAGTTTGCCGGGACAGGGGTACGAGCAGTACTTC.

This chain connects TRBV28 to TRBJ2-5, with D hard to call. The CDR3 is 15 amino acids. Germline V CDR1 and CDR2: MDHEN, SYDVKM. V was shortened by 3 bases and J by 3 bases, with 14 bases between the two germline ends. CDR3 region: CASSFPLGPEETQYF. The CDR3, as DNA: TGTGCCAGCAGTTTCCCCTTAGGACCTGAAGAGACCCAGTACTTC.

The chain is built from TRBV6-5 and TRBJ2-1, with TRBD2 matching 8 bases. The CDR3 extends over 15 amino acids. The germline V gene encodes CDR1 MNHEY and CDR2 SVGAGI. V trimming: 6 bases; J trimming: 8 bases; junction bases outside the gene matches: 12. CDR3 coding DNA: TGTGCCAGCAGGAGACTAGCGCTGGGGGTCGATGAGCAGTTCTTC. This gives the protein CASRRLALGVDEQFF.

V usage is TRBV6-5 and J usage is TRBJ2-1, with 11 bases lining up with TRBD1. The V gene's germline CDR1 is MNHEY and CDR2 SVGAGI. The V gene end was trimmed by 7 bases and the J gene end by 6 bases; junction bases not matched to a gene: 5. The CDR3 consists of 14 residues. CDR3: CASTTGTGGNEQFF. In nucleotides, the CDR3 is TGTGCCAGCACCACCGGGACAGGGGGCAATGAGCAGTTCTTC.

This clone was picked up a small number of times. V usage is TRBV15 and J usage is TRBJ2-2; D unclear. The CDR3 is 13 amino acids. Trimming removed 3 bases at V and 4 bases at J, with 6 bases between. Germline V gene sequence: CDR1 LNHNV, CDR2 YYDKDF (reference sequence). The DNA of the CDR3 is TGTGCCACCAGCAGGGTGATCACCGGGGAGCTGTTTTTT. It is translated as CATSRVITGELFF.

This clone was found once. The DNA for the CDR3 is TGTGCCAGCAGTTACTCGATTCCGAATTATTCACCCCTCCACTTT. Its protein product is CASSYSIPNYSPLHF. The chain uses TRBV6-5 and TRBJ1-6; D unresolved. CDR3 length: 15 residues. Germline-derived CDR1 and CDR2 are MNHEY and SVGAGI. V was shortened by 0 bases and J by 8 bases, with 11 bases between the two germline ends.

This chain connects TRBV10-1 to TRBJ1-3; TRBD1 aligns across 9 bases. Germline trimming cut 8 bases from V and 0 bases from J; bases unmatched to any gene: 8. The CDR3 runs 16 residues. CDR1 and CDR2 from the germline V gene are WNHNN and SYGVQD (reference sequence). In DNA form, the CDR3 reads TGCGCCAGCGGAAAGGGACAGGGTTTCTCTGGAAACACCATATATTTT. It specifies CASGKGQGFSGNTIYF.

The CDR3: CASSEQLAGVFEQYF. The CDR3 nucleotides read TGCGCCAGCAGTGAGCAGCTAGCGGGGGTTTTTGAGCAGTACTTC. The V gene is TRBV10-1, the J gene TRBJ2-7, with 10 bases aligning to TRBD2. Germline V gene lookup returns CDR1 WNHNN and CDR2 SYGVQD (reference sequence). This CDR3 region has 15 residues. Unmatched junction bases numbered 8, after V lost 2 bases and J lost 7 bases.

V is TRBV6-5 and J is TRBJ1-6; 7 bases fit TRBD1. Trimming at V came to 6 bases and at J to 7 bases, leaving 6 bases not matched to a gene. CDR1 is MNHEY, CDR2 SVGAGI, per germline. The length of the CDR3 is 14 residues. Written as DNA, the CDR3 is TGTGCCAGCAGGCTCGACAGGGCCAATTCACCCCTCCACTTT. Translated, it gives CASRLDRANSPLHF.

The CDR3: CASSLGVDGHLHGYTF. Written as DNA, the CDR3 is TGTGCCAGCAGCTTGGGGGTGGATGGACATTTACATGGCTACACCTTC. V gene TRBV5-6 combines with J gene TRBJ1-2, with D maybe TRBD1 (5 bases). CDR3 length: 16 residues. The germline V gene has CDR1 SGHDT and CDR2 YYEEEE. V dropped 0 bases and J dropped 6 bases, with 18 bases sitting between them.

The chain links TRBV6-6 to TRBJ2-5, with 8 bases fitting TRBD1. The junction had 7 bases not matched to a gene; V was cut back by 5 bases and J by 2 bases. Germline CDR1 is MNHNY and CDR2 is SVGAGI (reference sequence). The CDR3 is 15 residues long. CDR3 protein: CASSRQGQTQETQYF. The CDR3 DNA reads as TGTGCCAGCAGTCGACAGGGGCAAACTCAAGAGACCCAGTACTTC.

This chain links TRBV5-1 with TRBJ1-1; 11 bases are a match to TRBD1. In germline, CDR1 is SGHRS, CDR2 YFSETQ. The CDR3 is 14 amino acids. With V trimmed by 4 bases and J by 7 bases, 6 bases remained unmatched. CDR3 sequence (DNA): TGCGCCAGCAGCGGAGGACAGGGGGCAAATGAAGCTTTCTTT. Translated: CASSGGQGANEAFF.

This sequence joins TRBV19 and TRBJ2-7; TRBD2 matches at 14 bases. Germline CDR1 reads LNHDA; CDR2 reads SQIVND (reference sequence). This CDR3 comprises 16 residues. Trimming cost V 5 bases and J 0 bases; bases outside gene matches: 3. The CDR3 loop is CASSFGLAGGSYEQYF. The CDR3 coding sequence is TGTGCCAGTAGTTTCGGACTAGCGGGAGGCTCCTACGAGCAGTACTTC.

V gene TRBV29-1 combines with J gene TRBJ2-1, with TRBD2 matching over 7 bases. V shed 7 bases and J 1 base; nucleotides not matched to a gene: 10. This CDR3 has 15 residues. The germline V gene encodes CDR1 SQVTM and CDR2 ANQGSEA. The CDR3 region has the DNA TGCAGCGGCCTGGGCGCGGGAGAGTCCTACAATGAGCAGTTCTTC. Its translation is CSGLGAGESYNEQFF.

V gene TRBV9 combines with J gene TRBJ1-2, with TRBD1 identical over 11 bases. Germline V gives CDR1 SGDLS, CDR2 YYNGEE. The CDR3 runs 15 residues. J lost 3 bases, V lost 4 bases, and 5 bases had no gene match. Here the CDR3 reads CASSTRTGGDYGYTF. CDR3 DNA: TGTGCCAGCAGCACGCGGACAGGGGGCGACTATGGCTACACCTTC.

The CDR3 bases are TGTGCCAGCAGCTTGGAAGTATTCTACGAGCAGTACTTC. Translating it yields CASSLEVFYEQYF. The chain links TRBV5-8 to TRBJ2-7; D remains ambiguous. Germline V CDR1 and CDR2: SGHTS, YDEGEE. This CDR3 comprises 13 residues. V lost 0 bases, J lost 3 bases, and 7 bases lay in between.

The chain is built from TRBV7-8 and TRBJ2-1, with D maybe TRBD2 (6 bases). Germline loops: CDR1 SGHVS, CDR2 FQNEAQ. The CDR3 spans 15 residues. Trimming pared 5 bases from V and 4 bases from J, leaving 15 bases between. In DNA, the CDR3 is TGTGCCAGCAGCCGGCCGGGGGAGGTGTACAATGAGCAGTTCTTC. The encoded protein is CASSRPGEVYNEQFF.